Listed here are 20 T cell receptor beta chains from one sample, sequenced in a study of blood T cell repertoires in COVID-19 (TCRdb year 2020). The receptor library was made with the immunoSEQ multiplex PCR assay. The source is immuneACCESS, and TCRdb retained only in-frame sequences with V and J called. Part of the clones is not carried over; for the studies checked, unresolved V genes explain less than half of this, and the remainder is unexplained. The table for this sample lists fewer than 350,000 clones; approximately 90% of them were counted only once. In total, the top ten clones hold 4.6% of the sample. The sequenced material came from peripheral blood. Receptors were obtained from a man aged 35 to 55 with acute or convalescent COVID-19.

The chain uses TRBV5-1 and TRBJ2-3; weak D call: TRBD2 (5 bases). Trimming cost V 0 bases and J 5 bases, with 13 bases left between them. This CDR3 comprises 15 residues. Germline-derived CDR1 and CDR2 are SGHRS and YFSETQ. In DNA, the CDR3 is TGCGCCAGCAGCTTGGTCGAGGGTGCTCGAGATACGCAGTATTTT. Protein product: CASSLVEGARDTQYF.

The V and J genes are TRBV3-1 (or the pseudogene TRBV3-2) and TRBJ1-2; a possible D gene is TRBD1 (5 bases). Looked up from germline, CDR1 is LGHDT and CDR2 is YNNKEL (reference sequence). V lost 4 bases and J 4 bases, leaving 10 bases between the germline ends. This CDR3 is 13 amino acids long. The DNA of the CDR3 is TGTGCCAGCAGCCGGGGGGAAAGCTATGGCTACACCTTC. Its translation: CASSRGESYGYTF.

The chain combines TRBV3-1 (or the pseudogene TRBV3-2) with TRBJ2-7; TRBD1 might be the D (5 bases). V was trimmed by 2 bases and J by 0 bases, leaving 14 bases between them. This CDR3 is built from 16 residues. CDR1 and CDR2 (germline): LGHDT, YNNKEL (reference sequence). CDR3 coding DNA: TGTGCCAGCAGCCAATTACAGGACACTTACTCCTACGAGCAGTACTTC. It encodes CASSQLQDTYSYEQYF.

This clone has a single count. This chain joins TRBV5-4 and TRBJ1-3; D is perhaps TRBD1 (5 bases). This CDR3 comprises 15 residues. V lost 0 bases, J lost 3 bases, and 10 bases lay in between. CDR1 is SGHNT and CDR2 is YYREEE in the germline V gene (reference sequence). The CDR3 coding sequence is TGTGCCAGCAGCTTGGGGGGCCTTGGTGGAAACACCATATATTTT. Encoded protein: CASSLGGLGGNTIYF.

The chain uses TRBV27 and TRBJ2-7; no clear D gene. In germline, CDR1 is MNHEY, CDR2 SMNVEV (reference sequence). The CDR3 spans 14 residues. Trimming took off 0 bases at V and 3 bases at J, with 9 bases between the two ends. Written as DNA, the CDR3 is TGTGCCAGCAGTTTATCTTGGCCCATCTACGAGCAGTACTTC. Translated: CASSLSWPIYEQYF.

The chain combines TRBV6-5 with TRBJ1-1, with D unresolved. The CDR3 spans 14 residues. V dropped 2 bases and J dropped 2 bases, with 9 bases sitting between them. The germline V gene encodes CDR1 MNHEY and CDR2 SVGAGI. CDR3 residues: CASSYRAGNTEAFF. The DNA of the CDR3 is TGTGCCAGCAGTTACCGAGCGGGAAACACTGAAGCTTTCTTT.

This CDR3 reads CASSYLPGQIYNEQFF. The CDR3 DNA reads as TGTGCCAGCAGTTACCTTCCGGGACAGATATACAATGAGCAGTTCTTC. The J gene is TRBJ2-1, the V gene TRBV6-5; 7 bases match TRBD1. V was pared by 2 bases and J by 4 bases, with 8 bases of the junction left unmatched. This CDR3 has 16 amino acids. Germline assignment: CDR1 MNHEY and CDR2 SVGAGI.

The V gene is TRBV30, the J gene TRBJ1-3, with 7 bases lining up with TRBD1. The J segment lost 4 bases and the V segment lost 3 bases, leaving 6 bases of the junction unmatched. CDR1 is GTSNPN, CDR2 SVGIG, per germline (reference sequence). This CDR3 region has 14 residues. CDR3: CAWRGQPRGNTIYF. The CDR3 DNA follows: TGTGCCTGGAGGGGACAGCCCAGGGGAAACACCATATATTTT.

V gene TRBV28 combines with J gene TRBJ2-1; maybe TRBD2 (6 bases). This CDR3 has 16 residues. The V gene lost 1 base and the J gene lost 0 bases, with 10 bases spanning the gap. Germline values: CDR1 MDHEN, CDR2 SYDVKM. The CDR3 spells CASSLSLGGSYNEQFF. The CDR3 region has the DNA TGTGCCAGCAGTTTATCATTGGGGGGCTCCTACAATGAGCAGTTCTTC.

This clone came up once. This chain joins TRBV5-8 and TRBJ1-4; TRBD1 matches 8 bases. Germline CDR1 SGHTS, CDR2 YDEGEE. The CDR3 runs 17 residues. The V gene end was trimmed by 4 bases and the J gene end by 8 bases; junction bases not matched to a gene: 16. DNA for the CDR3: TGTGCCAGCAGCCAGAATATCAGGACAGGGTCACGGGAAAAACTGTTTTTT. Amino acids: CASSQNIRTGSREKLFF.

The V and J genes are TRBV4-1 and TRBJ1-2; no definite D call. Trimming cost V 4 bases and J 3 bases, with 9 bases left between them. The CDR3 loop spans 13 amino acids. Germline V gives CDR1 MGHRA, CDR2 YSYEKL. The CDR3 sequence is CASSPNLYYGYTF. CDR3 DNA sequence: TGCGCCAGCAGCCCGAACTTGTACTATGGCTACACCTTC.

The chain joins TRBV11-2 to TRBJ2-1, with 9 bases matching TRBD1. J lost 7 bases, V lost 1 base, and 5 bases had no gene match. CDR1 is SGHAT and CDR2 is FQNNGV in the germline V gene. This CDR3 contains 15 residues. The CDR3 is CASSLGQGVWNEQFF. CDR3 bases: TGTGCCAGCAGCTTAGGACAGGGGGTTTGGAATGAGCAGTTCTTC.

This clone was observed a single time. The J gene is TRBJ2-4, the V gene TRBV10-3; 12 bases match TRBD2. The germline V gene encodes CDR1 ENHRY and CDR2 SYGVKD. V shed 5 bases and J 8 bases; nucleotides not matched to a gene: 7. This CDR3 region has 15 residues. The CDR3 nucleotides read TGTGCCATCAGTCCACTAGCGGGGGGTTATTACATTCAGTACTTC. Its translation is CAISPLAGGYYIQYF.

The chain is built from TRBV2 and TRBJ1-1, with TRBD1 as a possible D gene (5 bases). Germline CDR1 is SNHLY and CDR2 is FYNNEI. V was clipped by 7 bases and J by 3 bases, with 12 bases between them. This CDR3 spans 13 amino acids. This chain's CDR3 is CASTDSEYTEAFF. The CDR3 DNA follows: TGTGCCAGCACTGACAGTGAATACACTGAAGCTTTCTTT.

This clone was seen only a few times. The chain links TRBV3-1 (or the pseudogene TRBV3-2) to TRBJ1-2; D remains unclear. Between the trimmed V and J ends, which lost 3 bases and 9 bases, there was a span of 17 bases. This CDR3 comprises 14 residues. Germline values: CDR1 LGHDT, CDR2 YNNKEL (reference sequence). In DNA form, the CDR3 reads TGTGCCAGCAGCCATGTCCCGGGAGGGATTAGCTACACCTTC. Amino acid sequence: CASSHVPGGISYTF.

The chain joins TRBV2 to TRBJ1-1; D remains ambiguous. The CDR3 loop spans 17 amino acids. The ends were cut back, 0 bases at V and 0 bases at J, with 14 bases in the middle. Per the germline V gene, CDR1 is SNHLY and CDR2 is FYNNEI. The CDR3 sequence is CASSEAAGPSLNTEAFF. In DNA form, the CDR3 reads TGTGCCAGCAGTGAAGCGGCAGGCCCGTCCTTGAACACTGAAGCTTTCTTT.

The chain recombines TRBV7-9 with TRBJ2-1; tentatively, D is TRBD1 (6 bases). The germline CDR1 and CDR2 sequences are SEHNR and FQNEAQ (reference sequence). Trimming cost V 5 bases and J 8 bases, with 22 bases left between them. The CDR3 runs to 16 residues. The CDR3, as DNA: TGTGCCAGCAGCCCAAATATCCGGGCAGGGGCCCATGAGCAGTTCTTC. Translating gives CASSPNIRAGAHEQFF.

The rearrangement joins TRBV14 to TRBJ2-2; 9 bases match TRBD1. The trim removed 4 bases at V and 3 bases at J, leaving 9 bases unmatched. Germline-derived CDR1 and CDR2 are SGHDN and FVKESK. CDR3 length: 17 residues. The CDR3 here is CASSRLRGTGYTGELFF. Written as DNA, the CDR3 is TGTGCCAGCAGCCGCCTGAGGGGGACAGGGTACACCGGGGAGCTGTTTTTT.

The chain employs TRBV3-1 (or the pseudogene TRBV3-2) and TRBJ1-2; D ambiguous. Germline V gene sequence: CDR1 LGHDT, CDR2 YNNKEL (reference sequence). CDR3 length equals 15 residues. V lost 0 bases to trimming and J lost 0 bases, with 8 bases between them. The CDR3 DNA follows: TGTGCCAGCAGCCAAGATTGGGCAGCTAACTATGGCTACACCTTC. Amino acid sequence: CASSQDWAANYGYTF.

The genes are TRBV30 and TRBJ2-7; the match to TRBD1 covers 7 bases. Germline V CDR1 and CDR2: GTSNPN, SVGIG (reference sequence). With 3 bases clipped from V and 4 bases from J, the junction kept 3 bases outside the gene matches. This CDR3 is built from 12 residues. This chain's CDR3 is CAWSPGGYEQYF. DNA for the CDR3: TGTGCCTGGAGCCCAGGGGGATACGAGCAGTACTTC.